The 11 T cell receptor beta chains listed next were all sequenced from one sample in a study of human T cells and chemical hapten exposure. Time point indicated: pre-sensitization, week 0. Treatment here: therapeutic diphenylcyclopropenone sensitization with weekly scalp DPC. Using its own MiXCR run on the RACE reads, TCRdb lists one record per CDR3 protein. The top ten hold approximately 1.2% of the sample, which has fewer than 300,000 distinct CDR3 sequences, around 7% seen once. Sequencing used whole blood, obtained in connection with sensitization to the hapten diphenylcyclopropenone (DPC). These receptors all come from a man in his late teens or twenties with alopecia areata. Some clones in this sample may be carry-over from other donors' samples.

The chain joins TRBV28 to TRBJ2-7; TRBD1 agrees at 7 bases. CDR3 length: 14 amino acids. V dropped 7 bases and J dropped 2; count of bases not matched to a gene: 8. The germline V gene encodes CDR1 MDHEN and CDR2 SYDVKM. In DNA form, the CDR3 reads TGTGCCAGCACCCCGGGGACAGTGCCCTACGAGCAGTACTTC. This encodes CASTPGTVPYEQYF.

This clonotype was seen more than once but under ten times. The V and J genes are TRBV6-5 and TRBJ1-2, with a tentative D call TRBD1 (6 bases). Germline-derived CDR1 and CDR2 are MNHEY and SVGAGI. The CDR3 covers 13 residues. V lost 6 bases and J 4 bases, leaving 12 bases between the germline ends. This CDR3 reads CASRDSGAYGYTF. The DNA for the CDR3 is TGTGCCAGCAGGGACTCAGGGGCCTATGGCTACACCTTC.

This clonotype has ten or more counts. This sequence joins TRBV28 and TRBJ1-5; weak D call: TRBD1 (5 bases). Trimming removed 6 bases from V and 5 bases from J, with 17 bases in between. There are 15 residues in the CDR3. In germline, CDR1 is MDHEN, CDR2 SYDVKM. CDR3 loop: CASSQSSVGHQPQHF. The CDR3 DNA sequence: TGTGCCAGCAGCCAATCTTCGGTGGGGCATCAGCCCCAGCATTTT.

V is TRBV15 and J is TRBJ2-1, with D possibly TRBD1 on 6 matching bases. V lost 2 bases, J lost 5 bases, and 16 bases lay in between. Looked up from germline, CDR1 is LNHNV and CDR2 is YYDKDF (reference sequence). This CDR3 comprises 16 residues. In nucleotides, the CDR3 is TGTGCCACCAGCAGAAGAGCAGGGGTGATGGACAATGAGCAGTTCTTC. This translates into CATSRRAGVMDNEQFF.

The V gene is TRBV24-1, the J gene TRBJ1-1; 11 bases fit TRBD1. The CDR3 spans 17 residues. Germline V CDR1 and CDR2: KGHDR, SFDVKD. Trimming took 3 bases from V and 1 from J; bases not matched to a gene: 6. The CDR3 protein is CATSDLRTGGRNTEAFF. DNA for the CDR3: TGTGCCACCAGTGATCTCCGGACAGGGGGCAGGAACACTGAAGCTTTCTTT.

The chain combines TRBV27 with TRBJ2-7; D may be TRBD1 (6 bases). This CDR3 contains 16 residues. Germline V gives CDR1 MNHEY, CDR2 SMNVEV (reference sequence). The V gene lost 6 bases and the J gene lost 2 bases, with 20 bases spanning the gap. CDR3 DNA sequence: TGTGCCAGCAGCTGGTCCCCCGGGACACAAACCTACGAGCAGTACTTC. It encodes CASSWSPGTQTYEQYF.

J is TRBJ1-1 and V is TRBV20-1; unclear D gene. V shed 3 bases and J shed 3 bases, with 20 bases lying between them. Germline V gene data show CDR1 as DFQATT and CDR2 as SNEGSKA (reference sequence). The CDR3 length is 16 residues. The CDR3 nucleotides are TGCAGTGCTAGGCCCCCGGGCTCCTGGCGGGACACTGAAGCTTTCTTT. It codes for CSARPPGSWRDTEAFF.

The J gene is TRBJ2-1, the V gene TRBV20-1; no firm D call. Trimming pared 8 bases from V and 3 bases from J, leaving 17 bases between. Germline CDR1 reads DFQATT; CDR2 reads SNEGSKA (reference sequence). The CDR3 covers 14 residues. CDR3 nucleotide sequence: TGCAGTCCTACTGCGCCCTTGCTCTACAATGAGCAGTTCTTC. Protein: CSPTAPLLYNEQFF.

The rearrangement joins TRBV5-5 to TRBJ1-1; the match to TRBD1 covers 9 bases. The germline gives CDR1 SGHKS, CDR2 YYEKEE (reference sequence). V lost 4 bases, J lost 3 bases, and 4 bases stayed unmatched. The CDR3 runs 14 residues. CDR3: CASSLRQGDTEAFF. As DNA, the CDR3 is TGTGCCAGCAGCCTCCGACAGGGGGACACTGAAGCTTTCTTT.

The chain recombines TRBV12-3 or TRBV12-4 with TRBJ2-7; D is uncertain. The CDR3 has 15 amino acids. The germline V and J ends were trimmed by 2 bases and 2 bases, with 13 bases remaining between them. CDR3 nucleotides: TGTGCCAGCAGTTTATGGTTGGTCCGGGCCTACGAGCAGTACTTC. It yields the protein CASSLWLVRAYEQYF.

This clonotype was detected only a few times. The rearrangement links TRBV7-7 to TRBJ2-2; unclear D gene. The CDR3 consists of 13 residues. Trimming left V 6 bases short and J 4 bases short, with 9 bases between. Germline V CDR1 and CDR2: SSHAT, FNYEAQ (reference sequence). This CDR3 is CASRKSGTGELFF. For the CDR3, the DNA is TGTGCCAGCAGAAAAAGTGGCACCGGGGAGCTGTTTTTT.